The 17 T cell receptor beta chains reported below all come from one sample, sequenced in a study of response to subunit inactivated influenza vaccine. TCRdb used MiXCR to reprocess the RT-PCR reads, holding one entry per CDR3 protein. Of hundreds of thousands of distinct CDR3 sequences listed, over 10% are singletons. The specimen comprised PBMCs from blood, sampled more than 35 days after vaccination. The receptors stem from a man in his fifties or sixties who received an inactivated influenza vaccine.

This clonotype was recorded a few times. J is TRBJ1-4 and V is TRBV6-1; 7 bases are shared with TRBD1. The ends lost 3 bases at V and 5 bases at J; junction bases unmatched: 6. The CDR3 sequence is 15 residues long. The germline gives CDR1 MNHNS, CDR2 SASEGT. Here the CDR3 reads CASSDFGTVNEKLFF. In nucleotides, the CDR3 is TGTGCCAGCAGTGACTTCGGGACAGTAAATGAAAAACTGTTTTTT.

This clonotype was counted between two and nine times. V gene TRBV28 combines with J gene TRBJ2-1, with TRBD1 matching over 9 bases. The CDR3 is 16 amino acids. V lost 7 bases to trimming and J lost 8 bases; unmatched junction nucleotides: 15. CDR1 is MDHEN and CDR2 is SYDVKM in the germline V gene. The CDR3 reads CASTRYRGTGYYEQFF. The CDR3 DNA is TGTGCCAGCACCCGATATAGAGGGACAGGGTACTATGAGCAGTTCTTC.

This clonotype was detected only a few times. V is TRBV7-8 and J is TRBJ2-2; D is possibly TRBD1 or TRBD2 (6 bases each). The CDR3 extends over 18 amino acids. The germline V and J ends were trimmed by 6 bases and 4 bases, with 24 bases remaining between them. The germline gives CDR1 SGHVS, CDR2 FQNEAQ. The CDR3 bases are TGTGCCAGCAGTAATCACACCCGTGGGGGGCGGGGCACCGGGGAGCTGTTTTTT. Its protein product is CASSNHTRGGRGTGELFF.

This clonotype was counted at least ten times. This chain uses TRBV7-9 with TRBJ2-2; D unresolved. CDR1 and CDR2 from the germline V gene are SEHNR and FQNEAQ (reference sequence). The V and J ends lost 5 bases and 3 bases respectively, with 16 bases between them. The CDR3 spans 16 residues. Here the CDR3 reads CASSNGLYGDTGELFF. The CDR3 DNA follows: TGTGCCAGCAGCAACGGTCTATACGGCGACACCGGGGAGCTGTTTTTT.

This clonotype was counted between two and nine times. V usage is TRBV5-1 and J usage is TRBJ1-3; D remains unclear. The germline CDR1 and CDR2 sequences are SGHRS and YFSETQ. The CDR3 spans 15 residues. Trimming took 3 bases from V and 0 from J, leaving 10 bases between them. The CDR3 DNA reads as TGCGCCAGCAGCTCGGACGGTAGCTCTGGAAACACCATATATTTT. This sequence encodes CASSSDGSSGNTIYF.

The rearrangement joins TRBV20-1 to TRBJ1-6, with 9 bases identical to TRBD1. Germline values: CDR1 DFQATT, CDR2 SNEGSKA (reference sequence). CDR3 length: 16 amino acids. V was pared by 4 bases and J by 7 bases, with 11 bases of the junction left unmatched. In DNA form, the CDR3 reads TGCAGTGCTACTTCCGGGAGGGGGACAGGGAATTCACCCCTCCACTTT. Its translation is CSATSGRGTGNSPLHF.

The chain is built from TRBV7-6 and TRBJ1-1; D unclear. V was cut by 4 bases and J by 5 bases, with 11 bases left in between. This CDR3 comprises 13 residues. Germline V CDR1 and CDR2: SGHVS, FNYEAQ. As DNA, the CDR3 is TGTGCCAGCAGCTGGAAGGGAGGGACTGAAGCTTTCTTT. This sequence encodes CASSWKGGTEAFF.

The chain recombines TRBV29-1 with TRBJ2-2; weak D call: TRBD1 (5 bases). From germline, CDR1 is SQVTM and CDR2 ANQGSEA. V was clipped by 3 bases and J by 2 bases, with 7 bases between them. The CDR3 has 13 residues. The CDR3, as DNA: TGCAGCGTTGAGGACATAAACACCGGGGAGCTGTTTTTT. Translation: CSVEDINTGELFF.

This clonotype was seen ten or more times. V and J are TRBV13 and TRBJ2-7; D is ambiguous. The CDR3 runs 13 residues. The germline V gene encodes CDR1 PRHDT and CDR2 FYEKMQ (reference sequence). Trimming stripped 0 bases from V and 2 bases from J, with 5 bases between. The CDR3 DNA is TGTGCCAGCAGCTTAGGGGTGACCTACGAGCAGTACTTC. Translating it yields CASSLGVTYEQYF.

This clonotype appeared a few times. The chain uses TRBV12-3 or TRBV12-4 and TRBJ2-1; D may be TRBD2 (5 bases). The CDR3 contains 15 residues. Trimming stripped 1 base from V and 16 bases from J, with 23 bases between. CDR3 coding DNA: TGTGCCAGCAGTTTAGTACCGGACTCCTCAGGTTTGGAATTCTTC. This sequence encodes CASSLVPDSSGLEFF.

This clonotype has a count of ten or more. This chain connects TRBV12-3 or TRBV12-4 to TRBJ2-7; unclear D gene. V dropped 6 bases and J dropped 4 bases, with 10 bases sitting between them. CDR3 length: 12 amino acids. CDR3 loop: CASSPETYEQYF. CDR3 nucleotides: TGTGCCAGCAGCCCGGAGACGTACGAGCAGTACTTC.

The chain combines TRBV4-3 with TRBJ1-2; TRBD1 agrees at 8 bases. The V segment lost 5 bases and the J segment 2 bases; nucleotides outside the gene matches: 10. Germline CDR1 reads LGHNA; CDR2 reads YSLEER. The CDR3 contains 16 residues. The CDR3 coding sequence is TGCGCCAGCAGCGCGAGTCTGGGACAGGCAAACTATGGCTACACCTTC. The encoded protein is CASSASLGQANYGYTF.

The chain carries TRBV14 and TRBJ2-1; 11 bases fit TRBD2. The junction had 0 bases not matched to a gene; V was cut back by 0 bases and J by 5 bases. CDR1 is SGHDN, CDR2 FVKESK, per germline. This CDR3 has 15 residues. The CDR3 loop reads CASSQEGLADNEQFF. CDR3 nucleotide sequence: TGTGCCAGCAGCCAAGAGGGACTAGCGGACAATGAGCAGTTCTTC.

A few counts support this clonotype. The chain employs TRBV7-9 and TRBJ2-3, with D hard to call. This CDR3 contains 13 residues. Germline lookup yields CDR1 SEHNR and CDR2 FQNEAQ (reference sequence). Trimming removed 1 base at V and 6 bases at J, with 8 bases between. This CDR3 is CASSLGIRDTQYF. CDR3 bases: TGTGCCAGCAGCTTAGGTATTCGGGATACGCAGTATTTT.

This clonotype was picked up one time. The chain uses TRBV28 and TRBJ1-1; no reliable D call. With 6 bases removed from V and 4 bases from J, the gap between germline ends came to 12 bases. CDR3 length: 13 residues. CDR1 is MDHEN and CDR2 is SYDVKM in the germline V gene. The CDR3 region has the DNA TGTGCCAGCAGACCGGCGTTGGGCACTGAAGCTTTCTTT. It encodes CASRPALGTEAFF.

This clonotype was observed a handful of times. The rearrangement joins TRBV7-9 to TRBJ2-1; TRBD2 agrees at 8 bases. With V trimmed by 2 bases and J by 9 bases, 9 bases remained unmatched. Germline CDR1 and CDR2: SEHNR and FQNEAQ (reference sequence). This CDR3 has 15 residues. CDR3 sequence: CASSLRGGLFREQFF. CDR3 nucleotides: TGTGCCAGCAGCTTACGGGGGGGCCTGTTTCGTGAGCAGTTCTTC.

The genes are TRBV20-1 and TRBJ2-1; 9 bases are shared with TRBD2. With V trimmed by 5 bases and J by 0 bases, 5 bases remained unmatched. The germline CDR1 and CDR2 sequences are DFQATT and SNEGSKA (reference sequence). This CDR3 has 15 amino acids. The CDR3 protein is CSAAILAGSYNEQFF. Written as DNA, the CDR3 is TGCAGTGCTGCCATACTAGCGGGCTCCTACAATGAGCAGTTCTTC.